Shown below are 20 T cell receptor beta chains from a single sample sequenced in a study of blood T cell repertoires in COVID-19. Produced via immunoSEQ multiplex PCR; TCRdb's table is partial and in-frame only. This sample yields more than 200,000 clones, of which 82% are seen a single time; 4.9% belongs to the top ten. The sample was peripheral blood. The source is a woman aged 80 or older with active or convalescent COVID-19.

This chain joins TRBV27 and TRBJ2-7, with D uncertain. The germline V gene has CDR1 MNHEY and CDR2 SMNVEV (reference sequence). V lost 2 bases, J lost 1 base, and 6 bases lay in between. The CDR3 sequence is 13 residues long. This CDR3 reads CASSLKLSYEQYF. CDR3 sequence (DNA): TGTGCCAGCAGTTTAAAACTATCCTACGAGCAGTACTTC.

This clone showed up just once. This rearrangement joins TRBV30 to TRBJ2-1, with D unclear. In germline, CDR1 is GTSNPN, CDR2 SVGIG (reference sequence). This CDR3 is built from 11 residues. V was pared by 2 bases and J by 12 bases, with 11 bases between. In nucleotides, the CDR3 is TGTGCCTGGAGTAGACCCCGCGGGCAGTTCTTC. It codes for CAWSRPRGQFF. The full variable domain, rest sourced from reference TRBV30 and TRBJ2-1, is SQTIHQWPATLVQPVGSPLSLECTVEGTSNPNLYWYRQAAGRGLQLLFYSVGIGQISSEVPQNLSASRPQDRQFILSSKKLLLSDSGFYLCAWSRPRGQFFGPGTRLTVL.

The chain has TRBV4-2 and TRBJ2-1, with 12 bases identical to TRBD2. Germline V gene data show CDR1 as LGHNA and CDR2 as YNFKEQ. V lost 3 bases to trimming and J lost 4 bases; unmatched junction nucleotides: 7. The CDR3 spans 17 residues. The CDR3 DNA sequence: TGTGCCAGCAGCCACTCCTCCCTAGCGGGAGGGTACAATGAGCAGTTCTTC. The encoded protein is CASSHSSLAGGYNEQFF.

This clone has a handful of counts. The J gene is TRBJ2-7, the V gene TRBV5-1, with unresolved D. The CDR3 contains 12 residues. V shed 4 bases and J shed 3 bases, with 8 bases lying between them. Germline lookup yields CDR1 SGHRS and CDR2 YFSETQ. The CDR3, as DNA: TGCGCCAGCAGCCCAGGTGGCTACGAGCAGTACTTC. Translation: CASSPGGYEQYF.

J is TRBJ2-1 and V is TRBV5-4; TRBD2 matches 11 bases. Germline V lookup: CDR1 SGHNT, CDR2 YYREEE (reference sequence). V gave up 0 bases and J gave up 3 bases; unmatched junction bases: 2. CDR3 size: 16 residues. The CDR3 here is CASSLGLAGGYNEQFF. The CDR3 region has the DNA TGTGCCAGCAGCTTGGGGCTAGCGGGGGGCTACAATGAGCAGTTCTTC.

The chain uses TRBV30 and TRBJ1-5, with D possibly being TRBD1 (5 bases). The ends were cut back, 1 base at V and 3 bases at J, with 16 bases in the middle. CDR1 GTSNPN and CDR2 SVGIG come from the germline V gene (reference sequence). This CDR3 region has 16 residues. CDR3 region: CAWSARVIRDNQPQHF. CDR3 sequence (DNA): TGTGCCTGGAGTGCCAGGGTAATTAGGGACAATCAGCCCCAGCATTTT.

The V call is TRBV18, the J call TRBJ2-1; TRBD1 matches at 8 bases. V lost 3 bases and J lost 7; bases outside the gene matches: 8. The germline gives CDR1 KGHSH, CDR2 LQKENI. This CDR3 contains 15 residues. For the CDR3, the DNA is TGTGCCAGCTCACCCGGCAGGGGGCTGGGTAATGAGCAGTTCTTC. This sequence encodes CASSPGRGLGNEQFF.

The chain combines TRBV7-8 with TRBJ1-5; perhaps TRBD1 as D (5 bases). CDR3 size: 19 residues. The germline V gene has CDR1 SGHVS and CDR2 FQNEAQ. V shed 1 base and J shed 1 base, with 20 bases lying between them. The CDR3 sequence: CASSLVPAMGRVSNQPQHF. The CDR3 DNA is TGTGCCAGCAGCTTAGTGCCGGCTATGGGCAGGGTAAGCAATCAGCCCCAGCATTTT.

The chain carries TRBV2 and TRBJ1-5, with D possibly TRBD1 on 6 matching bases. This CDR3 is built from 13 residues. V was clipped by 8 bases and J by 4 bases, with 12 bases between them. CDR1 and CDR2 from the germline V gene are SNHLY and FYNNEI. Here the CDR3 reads CASVGGQNQPQHF. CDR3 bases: TGTGCCAGCGTAGGAGGACAGAATCAGCCCCAGCATTTT.

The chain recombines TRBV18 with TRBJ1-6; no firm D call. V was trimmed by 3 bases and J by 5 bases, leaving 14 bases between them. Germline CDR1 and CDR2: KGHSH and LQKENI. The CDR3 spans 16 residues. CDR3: CASSPTSGNDNSPLHF. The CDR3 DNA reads TGTGCCAGCTCACCGACTAGTGGAAATGATAATTCACCCCTCCACTTT.

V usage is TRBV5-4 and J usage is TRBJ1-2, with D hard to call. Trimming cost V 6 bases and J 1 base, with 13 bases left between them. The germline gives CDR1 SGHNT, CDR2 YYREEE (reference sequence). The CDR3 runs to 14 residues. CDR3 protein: CASISARSNYGYTF. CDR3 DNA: TGTGCCAGCATATCAGCGCGAAGTAACTATGGCTACACCTTC.

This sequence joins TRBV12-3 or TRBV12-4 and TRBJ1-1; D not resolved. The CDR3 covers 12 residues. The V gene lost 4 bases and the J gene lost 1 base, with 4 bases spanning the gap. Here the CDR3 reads CASSWANTEAFF. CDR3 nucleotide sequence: TGTGCCAGCAGTTGGGCGAACACTGAAGCTTTCTTT.

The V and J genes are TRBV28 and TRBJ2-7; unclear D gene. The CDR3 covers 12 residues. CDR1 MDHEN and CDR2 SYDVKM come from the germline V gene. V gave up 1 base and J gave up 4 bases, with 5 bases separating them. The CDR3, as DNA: TGTGCCAGCAGTTTATCGGAGTACGAGCAGTACTTC. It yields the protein CASSLSEYEQYF.

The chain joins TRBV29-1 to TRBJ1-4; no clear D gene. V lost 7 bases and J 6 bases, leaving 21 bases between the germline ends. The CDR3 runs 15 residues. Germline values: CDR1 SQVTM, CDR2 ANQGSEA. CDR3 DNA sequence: TGCAGCGCTATCGAAGCGGTGTCTGCTCATGAAAAACTGTTTTTT. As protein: CSAIEAVSAHEKLFF.

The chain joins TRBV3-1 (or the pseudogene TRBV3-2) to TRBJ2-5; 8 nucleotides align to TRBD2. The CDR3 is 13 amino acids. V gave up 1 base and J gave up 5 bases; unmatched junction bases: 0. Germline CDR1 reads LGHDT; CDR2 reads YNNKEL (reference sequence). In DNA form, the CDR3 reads TGTGCCAGCAGCCAAGGACTAGCGGAGACCCAGTACTTC. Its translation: CASSQGLAETQYF.

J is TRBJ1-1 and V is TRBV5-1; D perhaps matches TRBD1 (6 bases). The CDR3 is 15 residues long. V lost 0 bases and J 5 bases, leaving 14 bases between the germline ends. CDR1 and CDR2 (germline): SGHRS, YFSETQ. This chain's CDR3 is CASSLVRGAGTEAFF. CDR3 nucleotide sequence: TGCGCCAGCAGCTTGGTACGGGGGGCCGGGACTGAAGCTTTCTTT. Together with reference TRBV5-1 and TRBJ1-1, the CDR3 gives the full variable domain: KAGVTQTPRYLIKTRGQQVTLSCSPISGHRSVSWYQQTPGQGLQFLFEYFSETQRNKGNFPGRFSGRQFSNSRSEMNVSTLELGDSALYLCASSLVRGAGTEAFFGQGTRLTVV.

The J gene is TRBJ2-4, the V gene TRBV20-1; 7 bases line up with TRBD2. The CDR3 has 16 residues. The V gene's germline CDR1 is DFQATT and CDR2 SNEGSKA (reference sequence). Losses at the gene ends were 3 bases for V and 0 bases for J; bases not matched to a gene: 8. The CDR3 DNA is TGCAGTGCTAGTGTGGGAGGGTCCATAGCCAAAAACATTCAGTACTTC. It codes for CSASVGGSIAKNIQYF.

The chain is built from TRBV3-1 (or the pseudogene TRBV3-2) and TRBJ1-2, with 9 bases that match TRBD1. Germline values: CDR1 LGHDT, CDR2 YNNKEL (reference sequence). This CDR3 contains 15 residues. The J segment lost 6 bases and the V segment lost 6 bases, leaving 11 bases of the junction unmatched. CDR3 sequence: CASSFTTGGRDGYTF. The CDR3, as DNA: TGTGCCAGCAGTTTCACGACAGGGGGTCGTGATGGCTACACCTTC.

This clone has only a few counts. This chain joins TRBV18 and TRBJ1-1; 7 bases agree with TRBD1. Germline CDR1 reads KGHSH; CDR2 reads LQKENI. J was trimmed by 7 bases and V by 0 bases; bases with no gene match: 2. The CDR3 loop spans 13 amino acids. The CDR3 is CASSPPSGGEAFF. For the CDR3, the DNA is TGTGCCAGCTCACCACCGTCAGGGGGTGAAGCTTTCTTT.

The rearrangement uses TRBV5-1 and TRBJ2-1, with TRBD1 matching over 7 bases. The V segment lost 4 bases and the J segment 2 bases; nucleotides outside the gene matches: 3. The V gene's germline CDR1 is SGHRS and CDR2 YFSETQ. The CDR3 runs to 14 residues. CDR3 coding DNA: TGCGCCAGCAGCCCCGGGACAGCCTACAATGAGCAGTTCTTC. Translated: CASSPGTAYNEQFF.